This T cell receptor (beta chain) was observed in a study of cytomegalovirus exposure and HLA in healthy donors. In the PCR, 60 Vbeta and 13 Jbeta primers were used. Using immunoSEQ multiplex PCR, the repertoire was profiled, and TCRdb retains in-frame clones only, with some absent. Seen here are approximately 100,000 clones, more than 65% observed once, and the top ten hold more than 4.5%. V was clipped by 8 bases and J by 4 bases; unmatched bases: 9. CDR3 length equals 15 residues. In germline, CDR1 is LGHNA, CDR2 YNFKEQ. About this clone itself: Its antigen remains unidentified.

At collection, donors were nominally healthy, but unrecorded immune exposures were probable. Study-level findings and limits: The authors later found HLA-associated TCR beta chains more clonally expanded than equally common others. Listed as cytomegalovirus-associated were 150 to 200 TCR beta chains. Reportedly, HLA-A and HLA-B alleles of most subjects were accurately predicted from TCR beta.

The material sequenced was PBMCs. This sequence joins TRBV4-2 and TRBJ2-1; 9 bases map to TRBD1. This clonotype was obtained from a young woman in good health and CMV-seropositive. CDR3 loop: CASDQGQGLYNEQFF. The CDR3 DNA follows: TGTGCCAGCGACCAGGGACAGGGATTATACAATGAGCAGTTCTTC.